This T cell receptor beta chain appears in the sequencing data of a study of blood T cell repertoires in COVID-19. Background on the study: From T cells, B-cell-depleted T cells, or PBMCs came the material, which was cDNA or gDNA.

The study drew participants aged about 18 to 89 years from approximately 23 US areas. The recovered donors of Cohort 3 showed two negative PCRs, clearance, or symptom resolution. Germline V gene lookup returns CDR1 SEHNR and CDR2 FQNEAQ (reference sequence). CDR3 length: 15 amino acids. With 3 bases clipped from V and 4 bases from J, the junction kept 5 bases outside the gene matches. Clones were sequenced by immunoSEQ multiplex PCR, and TCRdb holds only the in-frame ones, with some missing. The profile shows a few hundred thousand clones, roughly four fifths of them singletons. What was sequenced was PBMCs or T cells enriched from blood (not recorded which). This TCR derives from a woman aged 50 to 60 who had recovered from COVID-19. V and J are TRBV7-9 and TRBJ2-2, with 7 bases aligning to TRBD2. The CDR3 bases are TGTGCCAGCAGCTTTCTTCCGGGAGGCACCGGGGAGCTGTTTTTT. Its protein is CASSFLPGGTGELFF.